A selection of T cell receptor beta chains follows, all from one sample in a study of T cells in Graves' hyperthyroidism and ophthalmopathy. Each CDR3 protein gets one entry after TCRdb re-called the multiplex PCR reads with MiXCR. The sample shows approximately 530,000 distinct CDR3 sequences, roughly 17% of them seen only once. Sequencing was carried out using blood. The receptors originated from a woman between 18 and 29 years old with Graves' hyperthyroidism. CDR3s include the opening cysteine and the closing phenylalanine or tryptophan. Fields, in order: D gene, V gene, clone size, J gene, CDR3 protein, CDR3 DNA. The D gene is left open where the match is weak. Clone size is shown for a subset of rows, as once, few, many or a class of expanded clone.

>.|TRBV28|many|TRBJ2-3
CASSRQLGGTDTQYF
TGTGCCAGCAGCCGACAGCTGGGTGGCACAGATACGCAGTATTTT
>.|TRBV20-1|.|TRBJ2-3
CSATNLGDSTDTQYF
TGCAGTGCCACCAACCTAGGGGATTCCACAGATACGCAGTATTTT
>.|TRBV27|few|TRBJ2-1
CASSFLPVHEQFF
TGTGCCAGCAGTTTTTTGCCAGTTCATGAGCAGTTCTTC
>TRBD1|TRBV6-2/TRBV6-3|many|TRBJ1-5
CASSYPRTGGNQPQHF
TGTGCCAGCAGTTACCCGAGGACAGGGGGGAATCAGCCCCAGCATTTT
>.|TRBV6-1|many|TRBJ1-1
CASSDTGGTEAFF
TGTGCCAGCAGTGACACCGGTGGTACTGAAGCTTTCTTT
>.|TRBV5-1|.|TRBJ2-3
CASSLGGRLDTQYF
TGCGCCAGCAGCTTGGGGGGACGCCTGGATACGCAGTATTTT
>.|TRBV12-3/TRBV12-4|few|TRBJ1-1
CASSPEGREAFF
TGTGCCAGCAGCCCCGAGGGTCGTGAAGCTTTCTTT
>TRBD2|TRBV5-1|.|TRBJ2-7
CASSLVSGRAREQYF
TGCGCCAGCAGCTTGGTTAGCGGGAGAGCTCGCGAGCAGTACTTC
>TRBD1|TRBV7-2|.|TRBJ1-1
CASSSRTGEAFF
TGTGCCAGCAGCTCGAGGACAGGTGAAGCTTTCTTT
>.|TRBV2|many|TRBJ2-5
CASSGTRSYF
TGTGCCAGCAGTGGGACACGGTCGTACTTC
>TRBD1|TRBV6-1|.|TRBJ1-5
CASSEHLGLDRGGNQPQHF
TGTGCCAGCAGTGAACACTTGGGGTTAGACAGGGGCGGGAATCAGCCCCAGCATTTT
>.|TRBV3-1|many|TRBJ2-7
CASSQERLGDEQYF
TGTGCCAGCAGCCAAGAACGACTGGGTGACGAGCAGTACTTC
>.|TRBV30|many|TRBJ1-5
CAWSVQGNQPQHF
TGTGCCTGGAGTGTACAGGGCAATCAGCCCCAGCATTTT
>.|TRBV29-1|.|TRBJ2-2
CSVVGFVDGELFF
TGCAGCGTTGTGGGGTTTGTGGACGGGGAGCTGTTTTTT
>TRBD1|TRBV10-1|.|TRBJ2-7
CASSEADRVRGQYF
TGCGCCAGCAGTGAAGCCGACAGGGTGCGCGGGCAGTACTTC
>TRBD2|TRBV7-2|.|TRBJ2-1
CASSPPPLAPSSYNEQFF
TGTGCCAGCAGTCCACCCCCACTAGCGCCCAGCTCCTACAATGAGCAGTTCTTC
>TRBD1|TRBV5-1|few|TRBJ2-1
CASSSNPGGHNEQFF
TGCGCCAGCAGCTCGAATCCAGGGGGCCATAATGAGCAGTTCTTC
>.|TRBV7-2|.|TRBJ2-2
CASSLAQNTGELFF
TGTGCCAGCAGCTTAGCCCAGAACACCGGGGAGCTGTTTTTT
>TRBD1|TRBV3-1|few|TRBJ2-7
CASSQGRWDRIEHEQYF
TGTGCCAGCAGCCAAGGTCGCTGGGACAGGATCGAGCACGAGCAGTACTTC
>TRBD2|TRBV4-2|few|TRBJ2-3
CASSQDGLAGGQSTQYF
TGTGCCAGCAGCCAAGACGGGTTAGCGGGGGGGCAGAGTACGCAGTATTTT
>.|TRBV20-1|few|TRBJ1-1
CSAREGPLNAEAFF
TGCAGTGCTAGAGAAGGGCCGCTGAACGCTGAAGCTTTCTTT
>TRBD1|TRBV10-3|many|TRBJ1-1
CAIRGQVMNTEAFF
TGTGCCATCAGGGGACAGGTCATGAACACTGAAGCTTTCTTT
>.|TRBV20-1|few|TRBJ2-5
CSAPGTKTPQETQYF
TGCAGTGCTCCCGGGACCAAGACCCCCCAAGAGACCCAGTACTTC
>.|TRBV28|many|TRBJ1-5
CASSLSASNQPQHF
TGTGCCAGCAGTTTATCGGCTAGCAATCAGCCCCAGCATTTT
>.|TRBV7-8|many|TRBJ2-5
CASITRMELAQETQYF
TGTGCCAGCATCACAAGAATGGAGTTAGCCCAAGAGACCCAGTACTTC
>TRBD1|TRBV28|.|TRBJ1-6
CASSLSTGGNSPLHF
TGTGCCAGCAGTTTATCGACAGGGGGAAATTCACCCCTCCACTTT
>.|TRBV7-9|many|TRBJ2-1
CASSLPSGWDRNNEQFF
TGTGCCAGCAGCTTACCCTCGGGTTGGGACCGAAACAATGAGCAGTTCTTC
>.|TRBV20-1|many|TRBJ1-5
CSATSAHDSNQPQHF
TGCAGTGCTACGTCGGCACATGATAGCAATCAGCCCCAGCATTTT
>.|TRBV15|.|TRBJ1-4
CATSRERLGNEKLFF
TGTGCCACCAGCAGAGAACGGCTTGGAAATGAAAAACTGTTTTTT
>TRBD1|TRBV12-3/TRBV12-4|.|TRBJ2-4
CASSLGQGGKNIQYF
TGTGCCAGCAGTTTAGGACAGGGGGGCAAAAACATTCAGTACTTC
>.|TRBV20-1|many|TRBJ2-1
CSAPYPYNEQFF
TGCAGTGCTCCATATCCGTACAATGAGCAGTTCTTC
>.|TRBV5-5|many|TRBJ2-4
CASIQEGQLAKNIQYF
TGTGCCAGCATCCAGGAGGGACAGCTAGCCAAAAACATTCAGTACTTC
>TRBD2|TRBV7-9|many|TRBJ2-1
CASSPLRGGISTYNEQFF
TGTGCCAGCAGTCCCCTTCGGGGGGGGATTAGCACCTACAATGAGCAGTTCTTC
>TRBD2|TRBV12-3/TRBV12-4|.|TRBJ2-1
CASSTGTSGPTKHDEQFF
TGTGCCAGCAGTACCGGGACTAGCGGGCCCACAAAACACGATGAGCAGTTCTTC
>.|TRBV5-1|few|TRBJ1-2
CASRGDGYTF
TGCGCCAGCAGAGGAGATGGCTACACCTTC
>TRBD1|TRBV19|.|TRBJ1-5
CASSIGRDRANQPQHF
TGTGCCAGTAGTATTGGTCGGGACAGGGCGAATCAGCCCCAGCATTTT
>.|TRBV5-1|.|TRBJ2-5
CASSLAGQQETQYF
TGCGCCAGCAGCTTGGCCGGACAGCAAGAGACCCAGTACTTC
>.|TRBV7-9|.|TRBJ1-2
CASSEPQEYGYTF
TGTGCCAGCAGCGAGCCCCAGGAGTATGGCTACACCTTC
>TRBD1|TRBV29-1|.|TRBJ1-2
CSVLQGPNYGYTF
TGCAGCGTTCTACAGGGGCCCAACTATGGCTACACCTTC
>.|TRBV5-5|few|TRBJ1-5
CASTLDDRTLPEGNQPQHF
TGTGCCAGCACCCTAGATGACCGGACATTACCCGAGGGCAATCAGCCCCAGCATTTT
>TRBD2|TRBV24-1|.|TRBJ2-1
CATHSFLLAGMAPNEQFF
TGTGCCACCCACAGTTTTCTTCTAGCGGGGATGGCCCCCAATGAGCAGTTCTTC
>TRBD1|TRBV12-3/TRBV12-4|.|TRBJ1-2
CATPQGAVDYGYTF
TGTGCCACACCACAGGGGGCGGTGGACTATGGCTACACCTTC
>TRBD1|TRBV12-5|.|TRBJ2-2
CASGLAISGVNRDREVPFTGELFF
TGTGCTAGTGGTTTGGCCATTTCAGGGGTAAACCGGGACAGGGAGGTCCCTTTCACCGGGGAGCTGTTTTTT
>.|TRBV10-3|.|TRBJ1-6
CAISDRTESSYNSPLHF
TGTGCCATCAGTGATCGGACAGAGAGCTCCTATAATTCACCCCTCCACTTT
>.|TRBV29-1|.|TRBJ1-1
CSVLLGNTEAFF
TGCAGCGTCCTCCTTGGGAACACTGAAGCTTTCTTT
>TRBD2|TRBV11-1|many|TRBJ2-3
CASSSGTSGGLTDTQYF
TGTGCCAGCAGCTCCGGGACTAGCGGGGGGCTCACAGATACGCAGTATTTT
>TRBD2|TRBV19|few|TRBJ2-1
CASSLLAGGIYNEQFF
TGTGCCAGTAGCCTGCTGGCGGGAGGGATCTACAATGAGCAGTTCTTC
>.|TRBV4-3|.|TRBJ2-2
CASSQETDSTGELFF
TGCGCCAGCAGCCAAGAGACGGACAGCACCGGGGAGCTGTTTTTT
>TRBD2|TRBV28|many|TRBJ2-5
CASSWPGRTLDLETQYF
TGTGCCAGCAGTTGGCCCGGGAGGACCCTTGACCTCGAGACCCAGTACTTC
>.|TRBV20-1|.|TRBJ1-1
CSAQASPGGRTEAFF
TGCAGTGCCCAAGCCTCACCCGGGGGTCGGACTGAAGCTTTCTTT
>TRBD2|TRBV9|once|TRBJ2-3
CASSAYSGGATDTQYF
TGTGCCAGCAGCGCGTATAGCGGGGGGGCCACAGATACGCAGTATTTT
>TRBD1|TRBV7-2|many|TRBJ2-5
CASSTGGWETQYF
TGTGCCAGCAGCACAGGGGGCTGGGAGACCCAGTACTTC
>.|TRBV6-6|many|TRBJ1-4
CASSYTTKGEKLFF
TGTGCCAGCAGTTACACAACAAAGGGGGAAAAACTGTTTTTT
>TRBD2|TRBV7-7|.|TRBJ2-2
CASSSRASGGGELFF
TGTGCCAGCAGCTCTCGGGCTAGCGGGGGCGGGGAGCTGTTTTTT
>.|TRBV2|.|TRBJ1-5
CATQGGAGNQPQHF
TGTGCCACCCAAGGGGGGGCTGGCAATCAGCCCCAGCATTTT
>.|TRBV28|many|TRBJ1-1
CASSLGILNTEAFF
TGTGCCAGCAGTTTGGGTATTTTGAACACTGAAGCTTTCTTT
>TRBD1|TRBV18|many|TRBJ2-5
CASSKDRDQETQYF
TGTGCCAGCTCAAAGGACAGGGACCAAGAGACCCAGTACTTC
>.|TRBV20-1|.|TRBJ2-1
CSAIGTVSYNEQFF
TGCAGTGCCATAGGCACAGTATCCTACAATGAGCAGTTCTTC
>TRBD1|TRBV15|many|TRBJ2-1
CATSRERWRDRVHNEQFF
TGTGCCACCAGCAGAGAGAGGTGGCGGGACAGGGTTCACAATGAGCAGTTCTTC
>.|TRBV12-3/TRBV12-4|.|TRBJ1-6
CASSGQPAGTRVHF
TGTGCCAGCAGTGGACAACCGGCGGGGACACGGGTCCACTTT